This TCR beta chain was retrieved from a study of cytomegalovirus exposure and HLA in healthy donors. The ends were cut back, 6 bases at V and 9 bases at J, with 15 bases in the middle. Germline V gene data show CDR1 as SNHLY and CDR2 as FYNNEI. The CDR3 extends over 13 amino acids. Both 60 Vbeta primers and 13 Jbeta primers went into the PCR. Sequenced by immunoSEQ multiplex PCR; TCRdb stores in-frame clones only, minus some. The sample contains 160,000 or so clones, roughly 78% of which appear only once. The TCR was taken from a middle-aged man in good health and CMV-seronegative. This chain uses TRBV2 with TRBJ1-3, with a possible D match to TRBD1 (5 bases). Sequenced sample: PBMCs. The CDR3 loop is CASRTDTLGTIYF. The CDR3 DNA reads TGTGCCAGCAGGACAGATACCTTAGGCACCATATATTTT.